The 10 T cell receptor beta chains listed next were all sequenced from one sample in a study of blood T cells in healthy people across ages. The authors ran a second PCR of 7 to 11 cycles using a sample-barcoded 5' primer and a J-beta primer mix. Each CDR3 protein is one row after TCRdb ran MiXCR on the 5' RACE reads. The repertoire has about 2 million distinct CDR3 sequences, around 50% of them found once; the top ten carry 2.1%. Sequencing used blood. The receptors originated from a woman in her 40s in good health.

This clonotype was counted between two and nine times. The chain uses TRBV4-1 and TRBJ2-7; TRBD1 or TRBD2 may be the D gene (5 bases each). CDR1 and CDR2 from the germline V gene are MGHRA and YSYEKL. The CDR3 is 14 amino acids. Trimming cost V 0 bases and J 2 bases, with 8 bases left between them. CDR3 DNA sequence: TGCGCCAGCAGCCAAGAATGGGGGACCTACGAGCAGTACTTC. Translation gives CASSQEWGTYEQYF.

The rearrangement uses TRBV6-5 and TRBJ2-7; tentative D call: TRBD1 (6 bases). The CDR3 extends over 14 amino acids. The V and J ends lost 0 bases and 5 bases respectively, with 11 bases between them. Looked up from germline, CDR1 is MNHEY and CDR2 is SVGAGI. The CDR3 region is CASSYSPGVNEQYF. DNA of the CDR3: TGTGCCAGCAGTTACTCGCCAGGGGTTAACGAGCAGTACTTC.

This rearrangement joins TRBV2 to TRBJ2-5; no firm D call. V lost 1 base, J lost 2 bases, and 8 bases lay in between. Germline CDR1 SNHLY, CDR2 FYNNEI. This CDR3 spans 14 amino acids. The CDR3 DNA sequence: TGTGCCAGCAGTGAAGAGGCGATACAAGAGACCCAGTACTTC. Amino acids: CASSEEAIQETQYF.

This clonotype was recorded only once. The chain combines TRBV20-1 with TRBJ1-5; no reliable D call. CDR1 DFQATT and CDR2 SNEGSKA come from the germline V gene (reference sequence). V shed 3 bases and J shed 10 bases, with 10 bases lying between them. The CDR3 length is 11 residues. The CDR3 is CSASSADPQHF. Written as DNA, the CDR3 is TGCAGTGCTAGTTCGGCGGACCCCCAGCATTTT.

The CDR3 is CASSEGTFGANVLTF. The CDR3 DNA follows: TGTGCCAGCAGCGAAGGGACGTTCGGGGCCAACGTCCTGACTTTC. The V and J genes are TRBV7-9 and TRBJ2-6, with D possibly being TRBD1 or TRBD2 (5 bases each). The V end was cut by 5 bases, the J end by 4 bases, with 12 bases between. The CDR3 has 15 amino acids. Germline CDR1 reads SEHNR; CDR2 reads FQNEAQ (reference sequence).

V usage is TRBV19 and J usage is TRBJ1-1; a possible D gene is TRBD1 (6 bases). Trimming left V 6 bases short and J 3 bases short, with 11 bases between. The CDR3 is 13 residues long. Per the germline V gene, CDR1 is LNHDA and CDR2 is SQIVND (reference sequence). In DNA form, the CDR3 reads TGTGCCAGTAGCCAGGGGCGGCACACTGAAGCTTTCTTT. Residues: CASSQGRHTEAFF.

Note on this clonotype: A much larger clone lies a single base off, so this may be a read error. In DNA form, the CDR3 reads TGCGCCAGCAGCATCGGGGGGGCCCAAGAGACCCAGTACTTC. Amino acids: CASSIGGAQETQYF. J is TRBJ2-5 and V is TRBV5-1; 8 bases agree with TRBD2. The CDR3 covers 14 residues. The germline CDR1 and CDR2 sequences are SGHRS and YFSETQ. After removal of 4 bases from V and 1 base from J, the junction contained 3 bases not matched to a gene.

This sequence joins TRBV13 and TRBJ1-6; unclear D gene. Germline V CDR1 and CDR2: PRHDT, FYEKMQ (reference sequence). Trimming took off 4 bases at V and 7 bases at J, with 17 bases between the two ends. CDR3 length: 16 amino acids. CDR3: CASSSTEGTANSPLHF. CDR3 DNA: TGTGCCAGCAGCTCCACAGAAGGTACTGCCAATTCACCCCTCCACTTT.

This clonotype was counted a few times. The CDR3 sequence: CSVDRGGYGYTF. CDR3 nucleotides: TGCAGCGTGGACAGGGGCGGCTATGGCTACACCTTC. The genes are TRBV29-1 and TRBJ1-2; 9 bases are a match to TRBD1. The ends lost 6 bases at V and 4 bases at J; junction bases unmatched: 3. CDR3 length: 12 amino acids. Germline CDR1 is SQVTM and CDR2 is ANQGSEA.

The V and J genes are TRBV5-1 and TRBJ2-5; 7 bases are a match to TRBD1. With V trimmed by 3 bases and J by 4 bases, 9 bases remained unmatched. Germline CDR1 reads SGHRS; CDR2 reads YFSETQ. The CDR3 totals 15 residues. The CDR3 region is CASSSLDRLGETQYF. The CDR3 DNA reads TGCGCCAGCAGCTCCTTGGACAGGTTAGGAGAGACCCAGTACTTC.